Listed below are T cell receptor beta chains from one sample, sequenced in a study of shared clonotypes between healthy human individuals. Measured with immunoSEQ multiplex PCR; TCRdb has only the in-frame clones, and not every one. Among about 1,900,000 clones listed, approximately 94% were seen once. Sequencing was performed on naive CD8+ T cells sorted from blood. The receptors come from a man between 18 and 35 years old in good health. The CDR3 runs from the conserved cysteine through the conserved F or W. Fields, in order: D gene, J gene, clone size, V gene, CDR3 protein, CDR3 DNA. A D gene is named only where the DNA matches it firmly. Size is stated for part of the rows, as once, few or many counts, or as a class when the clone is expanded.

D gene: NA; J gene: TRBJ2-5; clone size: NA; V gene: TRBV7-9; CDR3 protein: CASSLAIGGQETQYF; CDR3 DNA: TGTGCCAGCAGCTTAGCTATAGGAGGCCAAGAGACCCAGTACTTC
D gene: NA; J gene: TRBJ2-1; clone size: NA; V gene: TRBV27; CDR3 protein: CASSSDGSSYNEQFF; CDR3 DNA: TGTGCCAGCAGTTCGGACGGAAGCTCCTACAATGAGCAGTTCTTC
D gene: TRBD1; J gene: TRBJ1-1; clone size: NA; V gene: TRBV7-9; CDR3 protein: CATRGLAEAFF; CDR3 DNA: TGTGCCACCAGGGGGCTCGCTGAAGCTTTCTTT
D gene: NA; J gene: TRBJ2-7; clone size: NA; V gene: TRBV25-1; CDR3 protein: CASARDRDRYEQYF; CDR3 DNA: TGTGCCAGCGCCCGGGACCGGGATCGCTACGAGCAGTACTTC
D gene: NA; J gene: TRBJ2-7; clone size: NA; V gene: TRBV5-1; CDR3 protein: CASSLRGAMAYEQYF; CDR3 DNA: TGCGCCAGCAGCTTGAGGGGCGCGATGGCCTACGAGCAGTACTTC
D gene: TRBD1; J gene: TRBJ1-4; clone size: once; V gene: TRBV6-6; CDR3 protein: CASSSTGGRANEKLFF; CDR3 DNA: TGTGCCAGCAGTTCGACAGGGGGACGGGCTAATGAAAAACTGTTTTTT
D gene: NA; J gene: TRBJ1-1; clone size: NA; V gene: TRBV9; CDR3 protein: CASSGGLNTEAFF; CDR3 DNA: TGTGCCAGCAGCGGGGGGCTGAACACTGAAGCTTTCTTT
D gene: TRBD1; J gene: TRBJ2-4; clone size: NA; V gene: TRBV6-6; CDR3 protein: CASNPGQGAAKNIQYF; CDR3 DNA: TGTGCCAGCAACCCGGGACAGGGGGCCGCCAAAAACATTCAGTACTTC
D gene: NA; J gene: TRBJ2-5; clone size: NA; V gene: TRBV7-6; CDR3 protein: CASSPEGETQYF; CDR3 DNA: TGTGCCAGCAGCCCGGAGGGTGAGACCCAGTACTTC
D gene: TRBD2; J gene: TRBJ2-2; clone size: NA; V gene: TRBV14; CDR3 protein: CASSQLAGFAGELFF; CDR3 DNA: TGTGCCAGCAGCCAACTAGCGGGATTTGCCGGGGAGCTGTTTTTT
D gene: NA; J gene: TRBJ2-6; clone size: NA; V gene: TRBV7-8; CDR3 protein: CASSPHRGGGISGANVLTF; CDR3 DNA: TGTGCCAGCAGCCCCCACAGGGGCGGCGGGATCTCTGGGGCCAACGTCCTGACTTTC
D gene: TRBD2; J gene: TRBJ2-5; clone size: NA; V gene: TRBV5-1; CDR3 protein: CASSLYREVQETQYF; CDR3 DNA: TGCGCCAGCAGCTTGTACCGGGAGGTTCAAGAGACCCAGTACTTC
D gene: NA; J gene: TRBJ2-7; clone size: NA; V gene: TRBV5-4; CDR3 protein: CASSNGQSLYEQYF; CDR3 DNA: TGTGCCAGCAGCAATGGACAATCGCTATACGAGCAGTACTTC
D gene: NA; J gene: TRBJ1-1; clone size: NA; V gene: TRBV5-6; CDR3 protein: CASTLSTGSAEAFF; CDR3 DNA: TGTGCCAGCACCTTGAGTACAGGGTCGGCTGAAGCTTTCTTT